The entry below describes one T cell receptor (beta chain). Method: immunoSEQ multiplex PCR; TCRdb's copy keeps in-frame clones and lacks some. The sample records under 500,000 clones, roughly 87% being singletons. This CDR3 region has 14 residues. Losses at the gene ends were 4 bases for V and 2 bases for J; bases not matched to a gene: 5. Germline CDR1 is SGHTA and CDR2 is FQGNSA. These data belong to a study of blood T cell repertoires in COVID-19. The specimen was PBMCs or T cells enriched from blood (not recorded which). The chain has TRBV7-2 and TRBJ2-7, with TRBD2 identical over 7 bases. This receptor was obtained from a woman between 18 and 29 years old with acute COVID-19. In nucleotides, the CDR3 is TGTGCCAGCAGCTCCTCTAGCGGTACCTACGAGCAGTACTTC. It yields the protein CASSSSSGTYEQYF.